This T cell receptor beta chain was captured by sequencing in a study of shared clonotypes between healthy human individuals. The test was conducted at deep level. Authors' methods: Junction-only immunoSEQ data arrived without quality scores, meaning filtering differed. The data were produced by immunoSEQ multiplex PCR, yet TCRdb's version contains in-frame clones alone and is incomplete. That table supplies the V and J calls and clone size; D and trimming were determined from the DNA. This sample yields over a million clones, of which approximately 78% are seen a single time; roughly 0.55% belongs to the top ten. This CDR3 is 13 amino acids long. Per germline, CDR1 MNHEY and CDR2 SMNVEV (reference sequence). The ends were cut back, 6 bases at V and 7 bases at J, with 15 bases in the middle. In regard to this clone: As yet, its antigen is unknown.

General study points: A handful of donors shared 5% to 5.5% of their naive CD4 clonotypes. An effect of sequencing depth on clonotype sharing among donors was expected.

The TCR was taken from a man younger than 35 in good health. Some clones in this sample may be carry-over from other donors' samples. This sequence joins TRBV27 and TRBJ1-1, with D tentatively TRBD1 (5 bases). The source material was memory CD4+ T cells from PBMCs. Documented subset: CD45RA-negative fraction. This CDR3 reads CASRGRTWLEAFF. DNA of the CDR3: TGTGCCAGCAGGGGCCGGACATGGCTTGAAGCTTTCTTT.